This TCR beta chain was sequenced in a study of blood T cell repertoires in COVID-19. Study information: PBMCs, B-cell-depleted T cells, or T cells provided the cDNA or gDNA that made up the material.

In the original processing: Reference gene primer amplification gave nucleated cell count estimates. Clones were sequenced by immunoSEQ multiplex PCR, and TCRdb holds only the in-frame ones, with some missing. The DNA was the basis for D and trimming; V, J and clone size are from that table. The sample includes about 120,000 clones, less than 90% of them seen just once. V dropped 2 bases and J dropped 7; count of bases not matched to a gene: 7. The CDR3 length is 14 residues. The germline gives CDR1 SGHDT, CDR2 YYEEEE. The sequence was collected from a man between 25 and 39 years old with acute or convalescent COVID-19. The sequenced sample was peripheral blood. V is TRBV5-6 and J is TRBJ1-2; 8 bases fit TRBD1. CDR3 sequence reads: CASSLEDREGGYTF. The DNA of the CDR3 is TGTGCCAGCAGCTTAGAGGACAGGGAGGGTGGCTACACCTTC.